The 20 T cell receptor beta chains presented below share a single source sample, sequenced in a study of OX40 agonist ivuxolimab in advanced cancers. This table comes from immunoSEQ multiplex PCR, and its TCRdb copy is limited to in-frame clones, with some not included. The sample carries more than 15,000 clones, 82% recorded once. The sequenced sample was CD4+ or CD8+ T cells sorted from blood, obtained in a trial of the OX40 agonist ivuxolimab. All receptors come from an adult with an advanced solid tumor such as melanoma, head and neck, liver or kidney cancer.

The chain uses TRBV18 and TRBJ1-3; TRBD1 is a possible D gene (5 bases). Germline CDR1 KGHSH, CDR2 LQKENI. There are 15 residues in the CDR3. Trimming took off 0 bases at V and 3 bases at J, with 9 bases between the two ends. The CDR3 coding sequence is TGTGCCAGCTCACCACCCGGGGCGTTTGGAAACACCATATATTTT. It translates to CASSPPGAFGNTIYF. The full variable domain, rest sourced from reference TRBV18 and TRBJ1-3, is NAGVMQNPRHLVRRRGQEARLRCSPMKGHSHVYWYRQLPEEGLKFMVYLQKENIIDESGMPKERFSAEFPKEGPSILRIQQVVRGDSAAYFCASSPPGAFGNTIYFGEGSWLTVV.

This chain joins TRBV5-4 and TRBJ2-5; D is uncertain. Trimming shortened V by 2 bases and J by 4 bases, and 9 bases separated the two germline ends. The CDR3 has 13 amino acids. The germline V gene has CDR1 SGHNT and CDR2 YYREEE (reference sequence). The CDR3 DNA is TGTGCCAGCAGCTTTGACGAGAGAGAGACCCAGTACTTC. It specifies CASSFDERETQYF.

The V call is TRBV20-1, the J call TRBJ2-7; D is unclear. This CDR3 region has 11 residues. Germline CDR1 DFQATT, CDR2 SNEGSKA (reference sequence). Trimming shortened V by 3 bases and J by 11 bases, and 14 bases separated the two germline ends. CDR3 DNA sequence: TGCAGTGCTAGGTACGCAGGCCTCAAGTACTTC. Its translation is CSARYAGLKYF.

This clone was found a few times. The chain carries TRBV19 and TRBJ2-7; possibly TRBD1 for D (6 bases). The ends were cut back, 7 bases at V and 6 bases at J, with 22 bases in the middle. Germline V gives CDR1 LNHDA, CDR2 SQIVND (reference sequence). The CDR3 totals 15 residues. Here the CDR3 DNA reads TGTGCCAGTAACGATCGGGGACAAGGGCTCGGCGAGCAGTACTTC. Translation gives CASNDRGQGLGEQYF.

The chain couples TRBV6-5 to TRBJ2-1; 7 positions agree with TRBD2. The germline V gene has CDR1 MNHEY and CDR2 SVGAGI. V shed 2 bases, J shed 9 bases, and the junction held 13 bases outside the gene matches. There are 16 residues in the CDR3. This chain's CDR3 is CASSYLGGGRAVEQFF. The CDR3 region has the DNA TGTGCCAGCAGTTACCTGGGTGGGGGGAGGGCCGTTGAGCAGTTCTTC.

This clone was seen once. The chain employs TRBV28 and TRBJ2-3; D is unresolved. This CDR3 region has 13 residues. The V end lost 7 bases, the J end lost 0 bases, and 8 bases lay between the germline ends. Per germline, CDR1 MDHEN and CDR2 SYDVKM. The CDR3 DNA reads TGTGCCAGCATACGCGGTAGCACAGATACGCAGTATTTT. It specifies CASIRGSTDTQYF.

The chain joins TRBV5-4 to TRBJ2-2, with D perhaps being TRBD1 or TRBD2 (7 bases each). Germline loops: CDR1 SGHNT, CDR2 YYREEE (reference sequence). Trimming shortened V by 3 bases and J by 6 bases, and 24 bases separated the two germline ends. The length of the CDR3 is 18 residues. The DNA of the CDR3 is TGTGCCAGCAGCTCGCCAGGGGGGGCAGGTTTGGGAGCCGGGGAGCTGTTTTTT. The encoded protein is CASSSPGGAGLGAGELFF.

This chain connects TRBV6-5 to TRBJ2-7; no definite D call. The V gene's germline CDR1 is MNHEY and CDR2 SVGAGI. CDR3 length equals 16 residues. With 2 bases removed from V and 3 bases from J, the gap between germline ends came to 17 bases. The CDR3 is CASSYRISAAYYEQYF. In DNA, the CDR3 is TGTGCCAGCAGTTACCGGATCTCGGCAGCCTACTACGAGCAGTACTTC.

With respect to this clone: The same CDR3 is also encoded by other DNA sequences in this sample. This chain uses TRBV5-4 with TRBJ2-7; D might be TRBD2 (5 bases). There are 15 residues in the CDR3. From germline, CDR1 is SGHNT and CDR2 YYREEE (reference sequence). V dropped 4 bases and J dropped 2 bases, with 16 bases sitting between them. The CDR3 DNA sequence: TGTGCCAGCAGCGCACCCGGAACGACTACCTACGAGCAGTACTTC. The encoded protein is CASSAPGTTTYEQYF.

The rearrangement links TRBV2 to TRBJ2-1; 11 positions match TRBD2. Germline CDR1 SNHLY, CDR2 FYNNEI. This CDR3 is built from 15 residues. The J segment lost 7 bases and the V segment lost 7 bases, leaving 9 bases of the junction unmatched. The CDR3 loop is CASILNGLAGNEQFF. DNA for the CDR3: TGTGCCAGCATTTTAAACGGACTAGCGGGTAATGAGCAGTTCTTC.

This chain connects TRBV4-1 to TRBJ2-7; 7 nucleotides align to TRBD2. This CDR3 region has 15 residues. CDR1 is MGHRA, CDR2 YSYEKL, per germline. The junction had 4 bases not matched to a gene; V was cut back by 0 bases and J by 2 bases. Written as DNA, the CDR3 is TGCGCCAGCAGCCAAGAAGCGGGATTCACCTACGAGCAGTACTTC. Protein product: CASSQEAGFTYEQYF.

V usage is TRBV29-1 and J usage is TRBJ1-2, with D possibly being TRBD1 (5 bases). The V end was cut by 1 base, the J end by 7 bases, with 10 bases between. From germline, CDR1 is SQVTM and CDR2 ANQGSEA. CDR3 length: 12 residues. For the CDR3, the DNA is TGCAGCGTTGAAGGGGGCGGTTCTGGCTACACCTTC. The encoded protein is CSVEGGGSGYTF.

This chain connects TRBV7-2 to TRBJ2-2; 9 nucleotides agree with TRBD1. With 7 bases clipped from V and 7 bases from J, the junction kept 10 bases outside the gene matches. Germline loops: CDR1 SGHTA, CDR2 FQGNSA. This CDR3 comprises 15 residues. This chain's CDR3 is CASIPGQGRFGELFF. The CDR3 DNA reads as TGTGCCAGCATCCCGGGACAGGGTCGGTTCGGGGAGCTGTTTTTT.

Only a few counts were recorded for this clone. The chain uses TRBV7-9 and TRBJ1-1; D not certain. Deletions cut 3 bases from V and 6 bases from J, with 14 bases between. The CDR3 has 14 residues. The germline V gene has CDR1 SEHNR and CDR2 FQNEAQ (reference sequence). The CDR3 coding sequence is TGTGCCAGCAGCTTTGGGTCGATGGGGTCTGAAGCTTTCTTT. Protein sequence: CASSFGSMGSEAFF. The whole variable domain, remainder taken from reference TRBV7-9 and TRBJ1-1, is DTGVSQNPRHKITKRGQNVTFRCDPISEHNRLYWYRQTLGQGPEFLTYFQNEAQLEKSRLLSDRFSAERPKGSFSTLEIQRTEQGDSAMYLCASSFGSMGSEAFFGQGTRLTVV.

The chain uses TRBV6-5 and TRBJ1-4, with unresolved D. The CDR3 has 13 residues. The V end lost 2 bases, the J end lost 7 bases, and 8 bases lay between the germline ends. Germline V lookup: CDR1 MNHEY, CDR2 SVGAGI. CDR3 DNA sequence: TGTGCCAGCAGTTACCAGCGGTCTGAAAAACTGTTTTTT. Translating it yields CASSYQRSEKLFF.

The chain is built from TRBV4-3 and TRBJ1-2; 9 nucleotides agree with TRBD1. The CDR3 loop spans 19 amino acids. J was trimmed by 8 bases and V by 0 bases; bases with no gene match: 19. Germline loops: CDR1 LGHNA, CDR2 YSLEER. This chain's CDR3 is CASSQEGSTGGTVHWGYTF. CDR3 nucleotide sequence: TGCGCCAGCAGCCAAGAAGGGTCGACAGGGGGAACTGTTCATTGGGGCTACACCTTC.

The chain has TRBV19 and TRBJ2-5; 7 bases agree with TRBD1. This CDR3 has 16 residues. Germline CDR1 is LNHDA and CDR2 is SQIVND (reference sequence). Germline trimming cut 4 bases from V and 3 bases from J; bases unmatched to any gene: 11. The CDR3 protein is CASSNFIIDREETQYF. CDR3 nucleotide sequence: TGTGCCAGTAGTAATTTCATTATAGACAGGGAAGAGACCCAGTACTTC.

This chain connects TRBV14 to TRBJ1-1; 8 bases align to TRBD1. The CDR3 runs to 15 residues. The V gene end was trimmed by 3 bases and the J gene end by 8 bases; junction bases not matched to a gene: 11. The V gene's germline CDR1 is SGHDN and CDR2 FVKESK. CDR3 residues: CASSHYIGRTGEAFF. CDR3 DNA sequence: TGTGCCAGCAGCCACTATATAGGTCGGACAGGGGAAGCTTTCTTT.

The genes are TRBV28 and TRBJ2-4, with D possibly being TRBD2 (5 bases). Trimming took 9 bases from V and 0 from J, leaving 9 bases between them. Germline-derived CDR1 and CDR2 are MDHEN and SYDVKM. The CDR3 loop spans 13 amino acids. CDR3 region: CASSEVAKNIQYF. In nucleotides, the CDR3 is TGTGCCAGTAGCGAGGTAGCCAAAAACATTCAGTACTTC.

This clone appeared a few times. The same CDR3 can be traced to other DNA sequences in this sample. This chain connects TRBV19 to TRBJ2-7, with a possible D match to TRBD2 (5 bases). This CDR3 contains 13 residues. Germline CDR1 is LNHDA and CDR2 is SQIVND (reference sequence). Trimming pared 3 bases from V and 4 bases from J, leaving 10 bases between. In DNA form, the CDR3 reads TGTGCCAGTAGTATCCCCGGGGATTACGAGCAGTACTTC. It is translated as CASSIPGDYEQYF.